The source of this TCR beta chain is a study of PD-1 blockade in classical Hodgkin lymphoma. The CDR3 sequence is 13 residues long. The V gene's germline CDR1 is MNHNS and CDR2 SASEGT. The V end was cut by 7 bases, the J end by 2 bases, with 11 bases between. Each patient experienced a relapse that followed autologous stem cell transplantation, and brentuximab vedotin exposure varied. Study outcomes and limitations: Significantly greater TCR diversity emerged by C4D1 in CD4+ cells but not CD8+ cells. Those patients who began receiving nivolumab less than 1 year after ASCT had lower diversity, and they were excluded.

On this clone: Antigen specificity is unknown.

TCRdb's copy holds only in-frame clones and misses some; the assay was immunoSEQ multiplex PCR. The profile shows approximately 51,000 clones, roughly 73% of them singletons. Sequences were derived from peripheral blood mononuclear cells (PBMCs), sampled before the second cycle of nivolumab. The source of this sequence is a human donor with classical Hodgkin lymphoma. The genes are TRBV6-1 and TRBJ2-5, with no clear D. The CDR3 sequence is CASTPLVQETQYF. CDR3 nucleotides: TGTGCCAGCACCCCCCTCGTTCAAGAGACCCAGTACTTC.